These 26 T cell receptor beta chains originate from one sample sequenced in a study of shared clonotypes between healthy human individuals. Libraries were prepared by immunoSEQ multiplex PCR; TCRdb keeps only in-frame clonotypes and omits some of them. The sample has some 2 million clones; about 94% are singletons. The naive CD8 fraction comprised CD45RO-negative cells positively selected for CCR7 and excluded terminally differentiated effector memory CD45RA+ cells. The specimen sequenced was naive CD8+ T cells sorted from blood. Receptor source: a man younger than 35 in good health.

CDR3 in DNA: TGTGCCAGCGACCAGTGGACAGGATCTGAAGCTTTCTTT. Protein product: CASDQWTGSEAFF. The chain carries TRBV5-8 and TRBJ1-1; TRBD1 matches 7 bases. CDR3 length: 13 amino acids. V shed 7 bases and J 6 bases; nucleotides not matched to a gene: 9. Per germline, CDR1 SGHTS and CDR2 YDEGEE.

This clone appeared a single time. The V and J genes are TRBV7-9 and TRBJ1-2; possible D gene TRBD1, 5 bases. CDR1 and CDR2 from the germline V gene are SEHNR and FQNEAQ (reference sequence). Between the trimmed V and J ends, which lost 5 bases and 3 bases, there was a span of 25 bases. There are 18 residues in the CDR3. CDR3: CASSPPWTNLGAYYGYTF. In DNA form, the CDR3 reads TGTGCCAGCAGCCCGCCGTGGACCAATCTTGGGGCCTACTATGGCTACACCTTC. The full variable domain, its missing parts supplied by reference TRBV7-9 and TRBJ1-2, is DTGVSQNPRHKITKRGQNVTFRCDPISEHNRLYWYRQTLGQGPEFLTYFQNEAQLEKSRLLSDRFSAERPKGSFSTLEIQRTEQGDSAMYLCASSPPWTNLGAYYGYTFGSGTRLTVV.

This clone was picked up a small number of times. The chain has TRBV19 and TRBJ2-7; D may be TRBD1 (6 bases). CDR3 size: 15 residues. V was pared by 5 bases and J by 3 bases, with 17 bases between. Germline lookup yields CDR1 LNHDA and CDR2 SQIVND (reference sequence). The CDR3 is CASSPSTTGFYEQYF. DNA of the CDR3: TGTGCCAGTAGTCCCTCCACAACAGGGTTCTACGAGCAGTACTTC.

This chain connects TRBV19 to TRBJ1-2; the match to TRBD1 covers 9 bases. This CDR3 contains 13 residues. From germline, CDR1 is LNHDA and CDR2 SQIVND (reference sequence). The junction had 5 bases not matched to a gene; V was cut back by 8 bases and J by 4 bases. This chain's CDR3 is CASAPGQGYGYTF. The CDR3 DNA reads TGTGCCAGTGCTCCGGGACAGGGCTATGGCTACACCTTC.

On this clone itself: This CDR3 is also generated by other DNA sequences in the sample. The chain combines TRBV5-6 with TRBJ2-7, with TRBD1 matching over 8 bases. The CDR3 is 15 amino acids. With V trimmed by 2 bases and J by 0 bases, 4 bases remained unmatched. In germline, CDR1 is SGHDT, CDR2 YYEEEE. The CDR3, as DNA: TGTGCCAGCAGCTTCGGGACAGGCTCCTCCTACGAGCAGTACTTC. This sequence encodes CASSFGTGSSYEQYF.

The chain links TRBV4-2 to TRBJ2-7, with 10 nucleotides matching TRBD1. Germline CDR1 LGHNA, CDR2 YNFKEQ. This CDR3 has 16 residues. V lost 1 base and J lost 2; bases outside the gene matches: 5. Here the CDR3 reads CASSQATGGQTYEQYF. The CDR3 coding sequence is TGTGCCAGCAGCCAAGCGACAGGGGGCCAAACCTACGAGCAGTACTTC.

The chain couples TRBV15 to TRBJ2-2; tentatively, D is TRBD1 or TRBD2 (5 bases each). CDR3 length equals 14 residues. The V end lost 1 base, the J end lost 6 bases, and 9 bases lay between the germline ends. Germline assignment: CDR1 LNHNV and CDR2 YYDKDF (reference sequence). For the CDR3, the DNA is TGTGCCACCAGCAGAGCAGAGGGACCCGGGGAGCTGTTTTTT. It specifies CATSRAEGPGELFF.

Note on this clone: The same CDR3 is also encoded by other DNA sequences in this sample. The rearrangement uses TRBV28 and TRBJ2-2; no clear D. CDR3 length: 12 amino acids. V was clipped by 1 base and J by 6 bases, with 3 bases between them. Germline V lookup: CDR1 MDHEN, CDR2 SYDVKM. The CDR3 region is CASSLFSGELFF. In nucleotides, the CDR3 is TGTGCCAGCAGTTTATTTTCCGGGGAGCTGTTTTTT.

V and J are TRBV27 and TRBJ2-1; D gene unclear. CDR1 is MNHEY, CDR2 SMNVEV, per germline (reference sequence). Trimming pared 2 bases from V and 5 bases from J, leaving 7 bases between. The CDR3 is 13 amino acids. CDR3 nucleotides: TGTGCCAGCAGTTTACTACAGAACAATGAGCAGTTCTTC. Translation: CASSLLQNNEQFF.

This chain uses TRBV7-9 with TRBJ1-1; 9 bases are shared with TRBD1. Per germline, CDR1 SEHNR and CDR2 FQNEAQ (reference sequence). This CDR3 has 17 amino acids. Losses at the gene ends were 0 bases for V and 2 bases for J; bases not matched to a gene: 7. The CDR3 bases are TGTGCCAGCAGCTTAGCATTGGGACAGGGCTACAACACTGAAGCTTTCTTT. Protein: CASSLALGQGYNTEAFF. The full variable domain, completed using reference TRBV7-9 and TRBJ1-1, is DTGVSQNPRHKITKRGQNVTFRCDPISEHNRLYWYRQTLGQGPEFLTYFQNEAQLEKSRLLSDRFSAERPKGSFSTLEIQRTEQGDSAMYLCASSLALGQGYNTEAFFGQGTRLTVV.

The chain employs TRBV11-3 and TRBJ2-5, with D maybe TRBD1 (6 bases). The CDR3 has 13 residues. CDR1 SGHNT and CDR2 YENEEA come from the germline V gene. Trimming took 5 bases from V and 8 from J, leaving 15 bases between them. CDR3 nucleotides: TGTGCCAGCAGCCCAGGGGCGGGTGGAACCCAGTACTTC. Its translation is CASSPGAGGTQYF.

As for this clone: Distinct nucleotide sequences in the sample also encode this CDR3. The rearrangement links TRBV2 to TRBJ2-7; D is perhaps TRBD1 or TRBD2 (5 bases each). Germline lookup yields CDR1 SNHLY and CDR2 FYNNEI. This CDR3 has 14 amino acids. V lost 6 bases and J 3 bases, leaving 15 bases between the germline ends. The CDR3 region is CASSGEGPGYEQYF. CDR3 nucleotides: TGTGCCAGCAGCGGCGAGGGGCCGGGCTACGAGCAGTACTTC.

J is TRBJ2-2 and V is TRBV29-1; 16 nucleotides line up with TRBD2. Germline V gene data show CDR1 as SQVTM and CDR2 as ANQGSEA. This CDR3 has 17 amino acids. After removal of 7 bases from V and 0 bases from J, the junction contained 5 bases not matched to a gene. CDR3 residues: CSATGTSGGANTGELFF. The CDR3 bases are TGCAGCGCCACGGGGACTAGCGGGGGGGCGAACACCGGGGAGCTGTTTTTT.

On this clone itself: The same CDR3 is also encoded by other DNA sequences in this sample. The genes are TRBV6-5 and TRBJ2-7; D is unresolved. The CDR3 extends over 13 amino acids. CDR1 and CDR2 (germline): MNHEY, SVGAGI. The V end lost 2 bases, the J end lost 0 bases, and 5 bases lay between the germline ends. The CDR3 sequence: CASSYESSYEQYF. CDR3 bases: TGTGCCAGCAGTTACGAATCCTCCTACGAGCAGTACTTC.

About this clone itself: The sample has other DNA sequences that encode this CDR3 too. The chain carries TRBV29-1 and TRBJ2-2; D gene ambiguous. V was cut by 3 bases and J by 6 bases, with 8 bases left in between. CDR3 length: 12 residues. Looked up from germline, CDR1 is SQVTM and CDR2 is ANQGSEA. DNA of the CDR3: TGCAGCGTTGAGGTTGGTGCCGGGGAGCTGTTTTTT. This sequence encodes CSVEVGAGELFF.

The CDR3: CASSATGSSYNSPLHF. CDR3 bases: TGTGCCAGCAGCGCAACAGGGAGCTCCTATAATTCACCCCTCCACTTT. This chain connects TRBV7-8 to TRBJ1-6; a weak D match, TRBD1 (6 bases). Trimming took 5 bases from V and 0 from J, leaving 11 bases between them. The CDR3 totals 16 residues. Germline assignment: CDR1 SGHVS and CDR2 FQNEAQ.

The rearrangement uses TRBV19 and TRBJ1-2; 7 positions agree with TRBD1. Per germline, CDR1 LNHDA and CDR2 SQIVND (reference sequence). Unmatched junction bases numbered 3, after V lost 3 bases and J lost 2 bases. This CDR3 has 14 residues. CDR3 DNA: TGTGCCAGTAGTATGGAGGACAGGAACTATGGCTACACCTTC. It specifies CASSMEDRNYGYTF.

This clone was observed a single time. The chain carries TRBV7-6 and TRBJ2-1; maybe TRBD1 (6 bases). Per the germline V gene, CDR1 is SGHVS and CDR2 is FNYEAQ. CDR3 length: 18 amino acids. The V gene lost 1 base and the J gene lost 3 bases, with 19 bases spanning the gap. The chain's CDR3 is CASSLVGIHREDYNEQFF. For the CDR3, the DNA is TGTGCCAGCAGCTTAGTGGGGATTCACAGGGAAGACTACAATGAGCAGTTCTTC.

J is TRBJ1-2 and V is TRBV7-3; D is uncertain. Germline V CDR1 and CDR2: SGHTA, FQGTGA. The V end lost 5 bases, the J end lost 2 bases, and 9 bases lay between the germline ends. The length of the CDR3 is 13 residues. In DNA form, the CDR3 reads TGTGCCAGCAGCCCGGGGATGAACTATGGCTACACCTTC. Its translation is CASSPGMNYGYTF.

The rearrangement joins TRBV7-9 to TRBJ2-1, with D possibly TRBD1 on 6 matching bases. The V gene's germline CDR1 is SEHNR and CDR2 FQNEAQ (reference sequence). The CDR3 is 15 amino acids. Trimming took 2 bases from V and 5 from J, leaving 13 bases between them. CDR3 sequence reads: CASSLTPGVDNEQFF. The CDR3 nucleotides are TGTGCCAGCAGCTTAACCCCAGGGGTGGACAATGAGCAGTTCTTC.

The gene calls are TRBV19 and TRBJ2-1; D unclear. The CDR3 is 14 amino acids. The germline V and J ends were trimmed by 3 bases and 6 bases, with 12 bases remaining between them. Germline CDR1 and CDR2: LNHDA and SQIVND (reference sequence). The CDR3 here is CASSIGVGSNEQFF. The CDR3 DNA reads TGTGCCAGTAGTATCGGTGTGGGTAGCAATGAGCAGTTCTTC.

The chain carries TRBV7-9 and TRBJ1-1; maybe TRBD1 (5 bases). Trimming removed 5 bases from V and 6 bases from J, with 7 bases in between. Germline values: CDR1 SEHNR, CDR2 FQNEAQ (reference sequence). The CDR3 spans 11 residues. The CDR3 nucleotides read TGTGCCAGCAGCGCGGGGGCTGAAGCTTTCTTT. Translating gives CASSAGAEAFF.

CDR3 in amino acids: CAWSTVGSINQPQHF. The CDR3 DNA follows: TGTGCCTGGAGTACCGTAGGCTCGATCAATCAGCCCCAGCATTTT. V usage is TRBV30 and J usage is TRBJ1-5; D uncertain. This CDR3 is 15 amino acids long. Per the germline V gene, CDR1 is GTSNPN and CDR2 is SVGIG (reference sequence). V was cut by 2 bases and J by 3 bases, with 14 bases left in between.

CDR3 amino acids: CASSVTAGVGEQYF. DNA of the CDR3: TGTGCCAGCAGCGTAACAGCGGGAGTCGGTGAGCAGTACTTC. V and J are TRBV9 and TRBJ2-7; 8 nucleotides match TRBD2. Germline V CDR1 and CDR2: SGDLS, YYNGEE. This CDR3 spans 14 amino acids. The J segment lost 7 bases and the V segment lost 1 base, leaving 7 bases of the junction unmatched.

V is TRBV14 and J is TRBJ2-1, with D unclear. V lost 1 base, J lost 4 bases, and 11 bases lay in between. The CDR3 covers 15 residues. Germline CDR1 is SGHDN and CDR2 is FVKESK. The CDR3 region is CASSQVLGRYNEQFF. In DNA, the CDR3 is TGTGCCAGCAGCCAAGTTCTCGGCAGGTACAATGAGCAGTTCTTC.

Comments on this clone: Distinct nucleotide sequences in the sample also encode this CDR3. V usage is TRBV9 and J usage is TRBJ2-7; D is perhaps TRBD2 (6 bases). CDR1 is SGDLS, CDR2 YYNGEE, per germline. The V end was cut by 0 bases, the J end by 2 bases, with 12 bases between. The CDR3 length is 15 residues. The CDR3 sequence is CASSVGDGRTYEQYF. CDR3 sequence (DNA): TGTGCCAGCAGCGTAGGAGACGGGAGAACCTACGAGCAGTACTTC. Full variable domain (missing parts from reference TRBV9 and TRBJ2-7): DSGVTQTPKHLITATGQRVTLRCSPRSGDLSVYWYQQSLDQGLQFLIQYYNGEERAKGNILERFSAQQFPDLHSELNLSSLELGDSALYFCASSVGDGRTYEQYFGPGTRLTVT.